The 13 T cell receptor beta chains in this list originate from one sample, sequenced in a study of blood T cells in healthy people across ages. With a J-beta primer mix and a sample-barcoded 5' primer, a second PCR ran about 7 to 12 cycles. TCRdb reprocessed the 5' RACE reads via MiXCR and lists one record per CDR3 protein. Found here are about 2 million distinct CDR3 sequences, approximately 50% of them singletons; the top ten hold over 2%. Material: blood. These receptors all stem from a middle-aged woman in good health.

The chain links TRBV7-9 to TRBJ2-3; 7 nucleotides match TRBD2. Germline V CDR1 and CDR2: SEHNR, FQNEAQ (reference sequence). V shed 3 bases and J 1 base; nucleotides not matched to a gene: 7. CDR3 length equals 16 residues. In DNA, the CDR3 is TGTGCCAGCAGCTTTCGGCTAGCGGAACGCACAGATACGCAGTATTTT. Its translation is CASSFRLAERTDTQYF.

The rearrangement uses TRBV7-9 and TRBJ2-7, with a tentative D call TRBD1 (6 bases). There are 16 residues in the CDR3. Trimming removed 5 bases at V and 3 bases at J, with 20 bases between. Germline V lookup: CDR1 SEHNR, CDR2 FQNEAQ (reference sequence). For the CDR3, the DNA is TGTGCCAGCAGCAACAGCGACAGGTCATCAAACTACGAGCAGTACTTC. This translates into CASSNSDRSSNYEQYF.

The rearrangement uses TRBV4-3 and TRBJ1-1; D remains unclear. Germline loops: CDR1 LGHNA, CDR2 YSLEER. The V end lost 0 bases, the J end lost 4 bases, and 15 bases lay between the germline ends. This CDR3 is 16 amino acids long. CDR3 in amino acids: CASSQDNKVVGTEAFF. In DNA, the CDR3 is TGCGCCAGCAGCCAAGATAATAAGGTCGTCGGCACTGAAGCTTTCTTT.

J is TRBJ2-7 and V is TRBV11-2; D is perhaps TRBD1 or TRBD2 (5 bases each). This CDR3 comprises 16 residues. Germline V gene lookup returns CDR1 SGHAT and CDR2 FQNNGV. V lost 1 base, J lost 3 bases, and 16 bases lay in between. CDR3 residues: CASSLGDDQAGYEQYF. CDR3 sequence (DNA): TGTGCCAGCAGCTTAGGGGACGATCAAGCAGGCTACGAGCAGTACTTC. Supplemented by reference TRBV11-2 and TRBJ2-7, the full variable domain reads EAGVAQSPRYKIIEKRQSVAFWCNPISGHATLYWYQQILGQGPKLLIQFQNNGVVDDSQLPKDRFSAERLKGVDSTLKIQPAKLEDSAVYLCASSLGDDQAGYEQYFGPGTRLTVT.

The chain has TRBV30 and TRBJ1-2; D is unresolved. V was pared by 5 bases and J by 0 bases, with 7 bases between. Germline assignment: CDR1 GTSNPN and CDR2 SVGIG (reference sequence). The CDR3 has 12 amino acids. DNA for the CDR3: TGTGCCTGGGAGGGAGCTAACTATGGCTACACCTTC. The encoded protein is CAWEGANYGYTF. Looking up the rest from reference TRBV30 and TRBJ1-2 gives the full variable domain: SQTIHQWPATLVQPVGSPLSLECTVEGTSNPNLYWYRQAAGRGLQLLFYSVGIGQISSEVPQNLSASRPQDRQFILSSKKLLLSDSGFYLCAWEGANYGYTFGSGTRLTVV.

This chain links TRBV4-1 with TRBJ1-4, with D maybe TRBD1 (6 bases). The CDR3 is made up of 16 amino acids. Germline assignment: CDR1 MGHRA and CDR2 YSYEKL. V gave up 4 bases and J gave up 4 bases, with 16 bases separating them. Here the CDR3 reads CASSLIRTALNEKLFF. The CDR3 nucleotides are TGCGCCAGCAGCCTCATAAGGACAGCACTTAATGAAAAACTGTTTTTT.

This chain connects TRBV7-9 to TRBJ2-3, with TRBD1 matching over 7 bases. This CDR3 comprises 15 residues. Trimming at V came to 2 bases and at J to 5 bases, leaving 7 bases not matched to a gene. CDR1 is SEHNR and CDR2 is FQNEAQ in the germline V gene (reference sequence). CDR3 sequence reads: CASSLRRQGRDTQYF. In DNA, the CDR3 is TGTGCCAGCAGCTTAAGAAGACAGGGCAGAGATACGCAGTATTTT.

The J gene is TRBJ2-5, the V gene TRBV20-1; possible D gene TRBD2, 6 bases. V was cut by 0 bases and J by 4 bases, with 15 bases left in between. The CDR3 contains 15 residues. The germline CDR1 and CDR2 sequences are DFQATT and SNEGSKA (reference sequence). CDR3 in amino acids: CSARDAGPRRETQYF. CDR3 sequence (DNA): TGCAGTGCTAGAGACGCGGGGCCACGGAGAGAGACCCAGTACTTC.

The chain combines TRBV24-1 with TRBJ1-2; 7 nucleotides agree with TRBD1. V dropped 7 bases and J dropped 2; count of bases not matched to a gene: 6. Germline V gene data show CDR1 as KGHDR and CDR2 as SFDVKD. The CDR3 has 14 residues. The CDR3 DNA reads as TGTGCCACCAGCGGGACAGAGAAGAACTATGGCTACACCTTC. It is translated as CATSGTEKNYGYTF.

As regards this clonotype: The junction and the germline gene differ at one end; a read error may be behind it. V gene TRBV7-2 combines with J gene TRBJ2-5, with D perhaps matching TRBD1 (5 bases). CDR3 size: 13 residues. The germline CDR1 and CDR2 sequences are SGHTA and FQGNSA. In DNA form, the CDR3 reads TGTGCCAGCAGCTTTAGCCAGAGACAGACCCTGTACTTC. This codes for CASSFSQRQTLYF. The whole variable domain, filled in from reference TRBV7-2 and TRBJ2-5, reads GAGVSQSPSNKVTEKGKDVELRCDPISGHTALYWYRQSLGQGLEFLIYFQGNSAPDKSGLPSDRFSAERTGGSVSTLTIQRTQQEDSAVYLCASSFSQRQTLYFGPGTRLLVL.

The chain couples TRBV7-8 to TRBJ2-3; perhaps TRBD2 as D (5 bases). With 7 bases removed from V and 3 bases from J, the gap between germline ends came to 17 bases. The germline V gene encodes CDR1 SGHVS and CDR2 FQNEAQ. The CDR3 runs to 15 residues. CDR3 DNA: TGTGCCAGCAACTACTACGGAGGCGGAACAGATACGCAGTATTTT. Translation gives CASNYYGGGTDTQYF.

The V gene is TRBV7-3, the J gene TRBJ2-1; D not certain. Germline V gene sequence: CDR1 SGHTA, CDR2 FQGTGA. This CDR3 spans 14 amino acids. V lost 0 bases, J lost 4 bases, and 7 bases lay in between. The DNA of the CDR3 is TGTGCCAGCAGCTTAACGCAAGGTTACAATGAGCAGTTCTTC. Amino acid sequence: CASSLTQGYNEQFF.

This clonotype was seen more than once but under ten times. This chain connects TRBV4-3 to TRBJ1-6, with TRBD1 matching 8 bases. V was clipped by 0 bases and J by 8 bases; unmatched bases: 3. Germline-derived CDR1 and CDR2 are LGHNA and YSLEER. The CDR3 is made up of 15 amino acids. The CDR3 protein is CASSQEPGGDSPLHF. DNA for the CDR3: TGCGCCAGCAGCCAAGAACCAGGGGGCGATTCACCCCTCCACTTT.